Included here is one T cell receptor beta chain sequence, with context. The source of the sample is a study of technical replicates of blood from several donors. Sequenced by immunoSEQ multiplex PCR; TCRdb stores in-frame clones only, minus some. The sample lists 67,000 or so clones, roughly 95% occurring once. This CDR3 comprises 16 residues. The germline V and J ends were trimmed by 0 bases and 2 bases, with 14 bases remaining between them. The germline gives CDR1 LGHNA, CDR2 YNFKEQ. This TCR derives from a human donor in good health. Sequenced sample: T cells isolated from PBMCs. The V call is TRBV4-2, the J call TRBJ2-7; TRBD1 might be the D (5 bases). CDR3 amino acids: CASSQEEQGSTYEQYF. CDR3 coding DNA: TGTGCCAGCAGCCAAGAGGAGCAGGGATCTACCTACGAGCAGTACTTC.